This T cell receptor (beta chain) came from a study of vaccination and CD4 T cells after COVID-19. Study at large: Convalescent cases consisted of six males and four females, of whom two were Hispanic.

The CDR3 is made up of 14 amino acids. Germline CDR1 is WSHSY and CDR2 is SAAADI. V shed 4 bases and J shed 0 bases, with 10 bases lying between them. As concerns this clonotype: The antigen is not known.

Indicated treatment: roughly 10-day PBMC culture with coronavirus spike peptide pools or control peptides (ViraFEST assay). The assay that was used to sequence DNA from cultured CD4+ T cells was the Oncomine TCR Beta short-read assay. TCRdb analysed the PCR reads with MiXCR anew, one entry per CDR3 protein. The sample lists some 14,000 distinct CDR3 sequences, over 40% occurring once. Material for sequencing was CD4+ T cells from blood, cultured in vitro. The chain recombines TRBV10-2 with TRBJ2-7, with a weak D call TRBD1 (6 bases). The receptor's source is a human donor who had recovered from COVID-19. The CDR3, as DNA: TGCGCCAGCAGTGTACAGGGAGACTCCTACGAGCAGTACTTC. This codes for CASSVQGDSYEQYF.